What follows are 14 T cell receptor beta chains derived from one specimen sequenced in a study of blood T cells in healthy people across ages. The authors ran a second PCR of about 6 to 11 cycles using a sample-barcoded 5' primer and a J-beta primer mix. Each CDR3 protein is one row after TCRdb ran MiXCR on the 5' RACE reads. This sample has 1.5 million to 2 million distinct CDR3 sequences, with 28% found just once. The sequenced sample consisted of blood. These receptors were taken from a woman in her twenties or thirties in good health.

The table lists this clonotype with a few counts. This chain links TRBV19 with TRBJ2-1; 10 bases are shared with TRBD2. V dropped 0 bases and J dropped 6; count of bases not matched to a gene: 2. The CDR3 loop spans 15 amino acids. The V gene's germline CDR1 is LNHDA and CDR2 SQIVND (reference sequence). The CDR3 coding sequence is TGTGCCAGTAGTATAGAGCTAGCGGGGGTCAATGAGCAGTTCTTC. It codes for CASSIELAGVNEQFF.

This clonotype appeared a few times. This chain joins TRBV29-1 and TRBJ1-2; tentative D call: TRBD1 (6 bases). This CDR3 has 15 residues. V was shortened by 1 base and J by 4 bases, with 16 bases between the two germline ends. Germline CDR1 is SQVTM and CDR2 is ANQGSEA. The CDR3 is CSVEGEQGISYGYTF. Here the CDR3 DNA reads TGCAGCGTTGAAGGCGAACAGGGCATTTCCTATGGCTACACCTTC.

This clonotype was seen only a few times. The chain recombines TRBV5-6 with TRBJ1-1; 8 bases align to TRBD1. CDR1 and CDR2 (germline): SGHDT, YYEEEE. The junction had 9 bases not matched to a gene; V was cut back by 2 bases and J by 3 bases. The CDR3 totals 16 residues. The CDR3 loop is CASSLLGQGKYTEAFF. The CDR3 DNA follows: TGTGCCAGCAGCTTACTCGGACAGGGAAAATACACTGAAGCTTTCTTT. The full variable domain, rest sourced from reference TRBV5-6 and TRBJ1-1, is DAGVTQSPTHLIKTRGQQVTLRCSPKSGHDTVSWYQQALGQGPQFIFQYYEEEERQRGNFPDRFSGHQFPNYSSELNVNALLLGDSALYLCASSLLGQGKYTEAFFGQGTRLTVV.

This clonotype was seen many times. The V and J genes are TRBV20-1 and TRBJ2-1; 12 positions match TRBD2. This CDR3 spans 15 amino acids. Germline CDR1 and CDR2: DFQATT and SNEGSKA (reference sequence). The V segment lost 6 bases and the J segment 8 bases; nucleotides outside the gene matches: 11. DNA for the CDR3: TGCAGTGCCCAAACTAGCGGGAGGCAAAGGGATGAGCAGTTCTTC. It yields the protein CSAQTSGRQRDEQFF.

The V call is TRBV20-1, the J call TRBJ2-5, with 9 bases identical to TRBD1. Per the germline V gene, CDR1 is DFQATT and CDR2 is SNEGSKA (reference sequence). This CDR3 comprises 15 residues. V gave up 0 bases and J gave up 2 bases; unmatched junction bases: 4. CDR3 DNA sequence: TGCAGTGCTAGAGATACGACAGGGGGACAAGAGACCCAGTACTTC. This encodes CSARDTTGGQETQYF.

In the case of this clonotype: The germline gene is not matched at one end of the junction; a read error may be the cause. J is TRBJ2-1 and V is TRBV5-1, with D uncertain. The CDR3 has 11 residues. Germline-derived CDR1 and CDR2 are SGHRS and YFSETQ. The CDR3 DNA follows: TGCGACAGCAGCTCGAGTGGTGAGCAGTTCTTC. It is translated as CDSSSSGEQFF.

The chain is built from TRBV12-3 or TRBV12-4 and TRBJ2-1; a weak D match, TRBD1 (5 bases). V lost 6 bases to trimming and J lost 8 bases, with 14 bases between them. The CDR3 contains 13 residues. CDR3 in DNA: TGTGCCAGCAGCTTGGCAGGGAAGTATGAGCAGTTCTTC. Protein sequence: CASSLAGKYEQFF.

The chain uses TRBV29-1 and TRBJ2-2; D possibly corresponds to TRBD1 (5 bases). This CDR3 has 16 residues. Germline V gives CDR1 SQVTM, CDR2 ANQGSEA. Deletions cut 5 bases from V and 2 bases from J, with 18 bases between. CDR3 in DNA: TGCAGCGTTTGCCGCATCCGCAGGGCCAACACCGGGGAGCTGTTTTTT. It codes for CSVCRIRRANTGELFF.

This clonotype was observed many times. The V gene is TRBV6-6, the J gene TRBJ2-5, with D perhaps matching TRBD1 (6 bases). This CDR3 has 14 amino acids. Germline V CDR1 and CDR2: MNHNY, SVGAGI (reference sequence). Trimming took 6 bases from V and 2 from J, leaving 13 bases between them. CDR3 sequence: CASSPTGAQETQYF. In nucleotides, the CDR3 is TGTGCCAGCAGCCCGACAGGAGCTCAAGAGACCCAGTACTTC.

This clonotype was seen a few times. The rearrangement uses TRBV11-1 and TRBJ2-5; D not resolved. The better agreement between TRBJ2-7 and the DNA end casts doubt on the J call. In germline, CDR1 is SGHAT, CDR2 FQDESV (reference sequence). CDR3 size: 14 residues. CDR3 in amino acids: CASSSRTEPGEQYF. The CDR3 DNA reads TGTGCCAGCAGCTCCCGGACCGAACCTGGCGAGCAGTACTTC.

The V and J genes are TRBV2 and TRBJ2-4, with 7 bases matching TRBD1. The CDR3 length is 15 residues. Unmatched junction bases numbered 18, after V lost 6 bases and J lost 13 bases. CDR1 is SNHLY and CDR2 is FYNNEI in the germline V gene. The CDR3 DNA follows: TGTGCCAGCAGCGAGACCGGGACAGACTACAATGAGCAGTACTTC. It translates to CASSETGTDYNEQYF. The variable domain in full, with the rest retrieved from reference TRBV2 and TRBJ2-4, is EPEVTQTPSHQVTQMGQEVILRCVPISNHLYFYWYRQILGQKVEFLVSFYNNEISEKSEIFDDQFSVERPDGSNFTLKIRSTKLEDSAMYFCASSETGTDYNEQYFGAGTRLSVL.

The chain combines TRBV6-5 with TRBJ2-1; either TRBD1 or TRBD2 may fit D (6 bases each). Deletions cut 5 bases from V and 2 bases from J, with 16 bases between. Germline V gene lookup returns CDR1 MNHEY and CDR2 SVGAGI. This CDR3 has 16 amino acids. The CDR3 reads CASSRARGGPYNEQFF. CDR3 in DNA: TGTGCCAGCAGTCGGGCGAGAGGGGGGCCCTACAATGAGCAGTTCTTC.

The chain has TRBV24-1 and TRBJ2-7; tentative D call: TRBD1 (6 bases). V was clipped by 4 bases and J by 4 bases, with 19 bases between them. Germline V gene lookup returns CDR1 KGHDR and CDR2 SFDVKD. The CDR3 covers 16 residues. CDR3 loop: CATSDRDTGGGYEQYF. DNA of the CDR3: TGTGCCACCAGTGACCGGGACACCGGCGGTGGATACGAGCAGTACTTC.

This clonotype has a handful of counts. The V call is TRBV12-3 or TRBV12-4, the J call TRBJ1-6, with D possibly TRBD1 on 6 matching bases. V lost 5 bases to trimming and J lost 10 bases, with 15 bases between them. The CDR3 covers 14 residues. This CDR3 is CASSLGRGRSPLHF. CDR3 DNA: TGTGCCAGCAGTCTTGGGCGGGGGCGATCACCCCTCCACTTT.